This T cell receptor beta chain was recovered during a study of OX40 agonist ivuxolimab in advanced cancers. About the research overall: Melanoma, hepatocellular carcinoma, head and neck or renal cell cancer occurred in dose-escalation patients. One patient with hepatocellular carcinoma and two with cutaneous melanoma, three in all, had partial responses.

General study findings and limits: Clonal expansion in partial responders at 0.1-3.0 mg/kg ranked among the lowest.

Blood got drawn at baseline, again on cycle 4 day 1, and then on cycle 7 day 1. This clone has a single count. Antigen unknown. This CDR3 spans 18 amino acids. V was shortened by 3 bases and J by 0 bases, with 18 bases between the two germline ends. Germline values: CDR1 LNHDA, CDR2 SQIVND (reference sequence). Clones were read by immunoSEQ multiplex PCR, and TCRdb kept only the in-frame ones, dropping some. Of around 49,000 clones in the sample, 80% to 90% were seen once. The sample here was CD4+ or CD8+ T cells sorted from blood, taken in a trial of the OX40 agonist ivuxolimab. The origin of this receptor is an adult with an advanced solid tumor such as melanoma, head and neck, liver or kidney cancer. This chain links TRBV19 with TRBJ1-3, with D hard to call. This CDR3 reads CASSIFFPGGSSGNTIYF. In DNA, the CDR3 is TGTGCCAGTAGTATTTTTTTTCCGGGCGGGAGCTCTGGAAACACCATATATTTT.